The TCR beta chain described here comes from a study of cytomegalovirus exposure and HLA in healthy donors. Study-level information: There were around 390 genotyped donors. Of these, 81% fell in the genetic ancestry cluster associated with self-reported Caucasian donors. The study, taken as a whole, reports: Presence/absence analyses rested on an assumption that sequencing depth was roughly uniform across donors.

Primers: 60 Vbeta forward and 13 Jbeta reverse. Generated by immunoSEQ multiplex PCR, the TCRdb table keeps only in-frame clones and is missing some. Here the sample spans 150,000 to 190,000 clones, approximately 81% being singletons. The germline gives CDR1 MDHEN, CDR2 SYDVKM. With V trimmed by 7 bases and J by 3 bases, 7 bases remained unmatched. This CDR3 comprises 14 residues. A word on this clone: Its cognate antigen is unknown.

The sample was PBMCs. V usage is TRBV28 and J usage is TRBJ2-7; TRBD2 aligns across 9 bases. This receptor was taken from a man aged 18 to 35 in good health and CMV-seronegative. The CDR3 nucleotides are TGTGCCAGCACCGCGGCGGGAGGGAGCTACGAGCAGTACTTC. Translated, it gives CASTAAGGSYEQYF.